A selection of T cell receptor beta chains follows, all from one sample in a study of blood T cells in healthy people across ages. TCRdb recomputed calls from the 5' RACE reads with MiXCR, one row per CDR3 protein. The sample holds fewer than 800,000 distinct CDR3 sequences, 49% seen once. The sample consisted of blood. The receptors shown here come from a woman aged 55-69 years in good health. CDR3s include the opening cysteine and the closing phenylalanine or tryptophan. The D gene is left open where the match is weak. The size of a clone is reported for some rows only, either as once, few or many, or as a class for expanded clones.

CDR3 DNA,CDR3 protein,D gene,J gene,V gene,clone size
TGTGCCACCCAGGGGGCGGATAACTATGGCTACACCTTC,CATQGADNYGYTF,TRBD1,TRBJ1-2,TRBV10-3,NA
TGCGCCAGCAGCCAAAAACTAGCGGGAGGGTCCGCCGAAGGTTACAATGAGCAGTTCTTC,CASSQKLAGGSAEGYNEQFF,TRBD2,TRBJ2-1,TRBV4-3,NA
TGTGCCAGCAGTTACTCGGACAGGGGAATCTACGAGCAGTACTTC,CASSYSDRGIYEQYF,TRBD1,TRBJ2-7,TRBV6-5,NA
TGCAGCGTTGCTAGCGGGAGTTCAGATACGCAGTATTTT,CSVASGSSDTQYF,TRBD2,TRBJ2-3,TRBV29-1,few
TGTGCCACCAGCCTACGACAGGGTCTTGGTGAAAAACTGTTTTTT,CATSLRQGLGEKLFF,TRBD1,TRBJ1-4,TRBV15,NA
TGCAGTGTTACTACAGGTTTGCTCAATCAGCCCCAGCATTTT,CSVTTGLLNQPQHF,NA,TRBJ1-5,TRBV20-1,NA
TGTGCCAGCAGCCATGCCGCCCCCTATGAGCAGTACTTC,CASSHAAPYEQYF,NA,TRBJ2-7,TRBV3-1,few
TGTGCCAGCAGCCTCGAAGGGGACCTAGTAGAGACGCAGTATTTT,CASSLEGDLVETQYF,NA,TRBJ2-3,TRBV7-2,NA
TGTGCCAGCAGTGGGCAGGGCTATGAGCAGTTCTTC,CASSGQGYEQFF,NA,TRBJ2-1,TRBV2,few
TGTGCCAGCAGTTTCATTCGACAGGGAGGTTACAATGAGCAGTACTTC,CASSFIRQGGYNEQYF,NA,TRBJ2-7,TRBV28,NA
TGCAGCGTTGAAGGCTCTATAGGGGATCATGGCTACACCTTC,CSVEGSIGDHGYTF,NA,TRBJ1-2,TRBV29-1,NA
TGCAGTGCTCCGGGACTTCCTAACCAAGAGACCCAGTACTTC,CSAPGLPNQETQYF,NA,TRBJ2-5,TRBV20-1,NA
TGCGCCAGCAGCTTGTCATCCCCCCCACCGTCATACGAGCAGTACTTC,CASSLSSPPPSYEQYF,NA,TRBJ2-7,TRBV5-1,once
TGCAGTGCCTGGCGGGGGGTTTCCACAGATACGCAGTATTTT,CSAWRGVSTDTQYF,TRBD2,TRBJ2-3,TRBV20-1,NA
TGCAGTACGAATAGACAGGGAGTAGCCTACGAGCAGTACTTC,CSTNRQGVAYEQYF,TRBD1,TRBJ2-7,TRBV20-1,NA
TGTGCCAGCAGTGAAGATCGGGGATATAATGAAAAACTGTTTTTT,CASSEDRGYNEKLFF,NA,TRBJ1-4,TRBV6-1,NA